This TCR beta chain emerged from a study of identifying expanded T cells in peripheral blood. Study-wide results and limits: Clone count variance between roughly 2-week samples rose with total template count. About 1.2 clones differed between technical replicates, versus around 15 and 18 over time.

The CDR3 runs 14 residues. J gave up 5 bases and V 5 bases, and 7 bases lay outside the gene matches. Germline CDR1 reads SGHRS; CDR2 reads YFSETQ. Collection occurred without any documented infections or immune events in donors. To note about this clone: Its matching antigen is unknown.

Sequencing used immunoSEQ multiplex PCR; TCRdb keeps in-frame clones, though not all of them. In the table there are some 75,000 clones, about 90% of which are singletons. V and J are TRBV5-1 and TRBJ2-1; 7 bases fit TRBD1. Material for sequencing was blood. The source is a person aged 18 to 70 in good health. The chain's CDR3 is CASSFTGVNNEQFF. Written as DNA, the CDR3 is TGCGCCAGCAGTTTCACAGGGGTTAACAATGAGCAGTTCTTC.